Listed below are T cell receptor beta chains from one sample, sequenced in a study of blood T cell repertoires in COVID-19. The data were produced by immunoSEQ multiplex PCR, yet TCRdb's version contains in-frame clones alone and is incomplete. The repertoire holds under 250,000 clones, with over 70% as singletons. Source material: peripheral blood. The receptor set was obtained from a man in his forties or fifties with active or convalescent COVID-19. Both conserved end residues are trimmed from each CDR3. Fields, in order: clone size, J gene, V gene, CDR3 protein. Clone size is given for some rows only: seen once, a few or many times, or a class if the clone is expanded.

clone_size: -
j_call: TRBJ1-2
v_call: TRBV7-2
cdr3_aa: ASSSWTGGNYGYT

clone_size: -
j_call: TRBJ2-3
v_call: TRBV14
cdr3_aa: ASSQYREQY

clone_size: -
j_call: TRBJ2-3
v_call: TRBV7-6
cdr3_aa: ASSSRGDTQY

clone_size: -
j_call: TRBJ1-5
v_call: TRBV3-1/TRBV3-2
cdr3_aa: ASSSSGGLPWPQH

clone_size: -
j_call: TRBJ2-7
v_call: TRBV23-1
cdr3_aa: ASSQSGFSGSYYEQY

clone_size: -
j_call: TRBJ1-1
v_call: TRBV5-5
cdr3_aa: ASSLETANTEAF

clone_size: -
j_call: TRBJ2-7
v_call: TRBV11-3
cdr3_aa: ASSLDLGAGGYEQY

clone_size: -
j_call: TRBJ2-5
v_call: TRBV29-1
cdr3_aa: SVAGAYQETQY

clone_size: -
j_call: TRBJ2-3
v_call: TRBV30
cdr3_aa: AWSLADTQY

clone_size: -
j_call: TRBJ2-1
v_call: TRBV5-5
cdr3_aa: ASSLGQPYNEQF

clone_size: -
j_call: TRBJ1-2
v_call: TRBV6-1
cdr3_aa: ASSDAGSYGYT

clone_size: -
j_call: TRBJ2-1
v_call: TRBV29-1
cdr3_aa: SVEDYSRASGRAGEQF

clone_size: few
j_call: TRBJ2-2
v_call: TRBV10-3
cdr3_aa: ASQLSNTGELF

clone_size: -
j_call: TRBJ1-2
v_call: TRBV7-7
cdr3_aa: AILQPGVGYT

clone_size: -
j_call: TRBJ1-5
v_call: TRBV5-6
cdr3_aa: ASSIGQFQPQH

clone_size: -
j_call: TRBJ2-2
v_call: TRBV5-6
cdr3_aa: ASSWGPLTGSTGELF

clone_size: -
j_call: TRBJ2-7
v_call: TRBV5-5
cdr3_aa: ASSLEQTGVKSYEQY

clone_size: -
j_call: TRBJ2-7
v_call: TRBV14
cdr3_aa: ASSQATTGLGEQY

clone_size: -
j_call: TRBJ1-4
v_call: TRBV6-1
cdr3_aa: ASSEVGATNEKLF

clone_size: -
j_call: TRBJ2-7
v_call: TRBV18
cdr3_aa: ASSGAQNREQY

clone_size: -
j_call: TRBJ1-2
v_call: TRBV27
cdr3_aa: ASKQQTANYGYT

clone_size: -
j_call: TRBJ2-5
v_call: TRBV24-1
cdr3_aa: ATSERLAGALETQY

clone_size: -
j_call: TRBJ1-1
v_call: TRBV7-9
cdr3_aa: ASSLHPRGDTEAF

clone_size: -
j_call: TRBJ1-2
v_call: TRBV30
cdr3_aa: AWSVLGAYGYT

clone_size: -
j_call: TRBJ1-4
v_call: TRBV7-9
cdr3_aa: ASSLGAGNEKLF

clone_size: -
j_call: TRBJ2-5
v_call: TRBV9
cdr3_aa: ASSPYPDREETQY

clone_size: -
j_call: TRBJ2-2
v_call: TRBV18
cdr3_aa: ASPRLASNTGELF

clone_size: -
j_call: TRBJ1-2
v_call: TRBV6-6
cdr3_aa: ASTYSTGGIGYT

clone_size: -
j_call: TRBJ2-7
v_call: TRBV4-1
cdr3_aa: ASSSVGGADEQY

clone_size: -
j_call: TRBJ1-5
v_call: TRBV6-5
cdr3_aa: ASSYSRQGHQPQH

clone_size: -
j_call: TRBJ1-2
v_call: TRBV12-3/TRBV12-4
cdr3_aa: ASSLGGSGYT

clone_size: -
j_call: TRBJ1-3
v_call: TRBV7-9
cdr3_aa: ASSLAGHQSGNTIY

clone_size: -
j_call: TRBJ2-5
v_call: TRBV7-2
cdr3_aa: ASSRGTGTVKETQY

clone_size: -
j_call: TRBJ1-1
v_call: TRBV19
cdr3_aa: ASKFAGMNTEAF

clone_size: few
j_call: TRBJ1-1
v_call: TRBV25-1
cdr3_aa: ASRQAGGTEAF

clone_size: -
j_call: TRBJ1-4
v_call: TRBV30
cdr3_aa: AWSQGQGGEKLF

clone_size: -
j_call: TRBJ1-3
v_call: TRBV5-1
cdr3_aa: ASSPGGGGYSGNTIY